Ten or more counts support the clone carrying this T cell receptor beta chain. Antigen unknown. Germline V gives CDR1 LNHDA, CDR2 SQIVND (reference sequence). CDR3 length equals 14 residues. V was pared by 3 bases and J by 7 bases, with 12 bases between. Diagnostic assessment was based on clinical symptoms, serum thyroxine and TRAb, thyroid ultrasound and orbital computed tomography. The data stem from a study of T cells in Graves' hyperthyroidism and ophthalmopathy. Study-wide results and limits: The authors' 13 V-J model separated ophthalmopathy from stable hyperthyroidism. Within blood appeared most thyroid clonotypes that had expanded above 0.001.

RNA transcripts provided the source from which TCR beta CDR3 regions were amplified. The study used the HTBI primer set for a first-round RT-PCR of the TCR CDR3. TCRdb re-called the multiplex PCR reads through MiXCR, storing one row per CDR3 protein. The sample contains nearly 250,000 distinct CDR3 sequences, approximately 23% of which appear only once. The source material was blood. This receptor was obtained from a woman between 35 and 50 years old with Graves' ophthalmopathy. The rearrangement uses TRBV19 and TRBJ1-4; tentatively, D is TRBD1 (5 bases). The CDR3 here is CASSIWGASEKLFF. CDR3 coding DNA: TGTGCCAGTAGTATTTGGGGCGCGAGTGAAAAACTGTTTTTT.